This T cell receptor (beta chain) comes out of a study of shared clonotypes between healthy human individuals. Study-wide context: For every donor, three CD4 naive, three CD4 memory, two CD8 naive and one CD8 memory plates were used.

Assay: immunoSEQ multiplex PCR; the TCRdb copy retains only in-frame clones and omits some. The repertoire consists of about 2.4 million clones, with more than 85% occurring once and the leading ten covering approximately 0.37%. The CDR3 sequence is 13 residues long. V was cut by 5 bases and J by 7 bases, with 14 bases left in between. Germline assignment: CDR1 SEHNR and CDR2 FQNEAQ (reference sequence). This TCR derives from a man between 18 and 35 years old in good health. Some clones in this sample may be carry-over from other donors' samples. The chain couples TRBV7-9 to TRBJ1-1, with unresolved D. Material for sequencing was naive CD4+ T cells from PBMCs. Subset here: CD45RA+ positively selected. This CDR3 reads CASSLGSQVEAFF. CDR3 nucleotide sequence: TGTGCCAGCAGCCTGGGATCCCAGGTTGAAGCTTTCTTT.